This entry lists 28 T cell receptor beta chains sequenced from one sample in a study of cytomegalovirus exposure and HLA in healthy donors. Amplification used 60 Vbeta primers and 13 Jbeta primers. Data came from immunoSEQ multiplex PCR; TCRdb stores just in-frame clones and leaves some out. The table for this sample gives some 60,000 clones. Sequences were obtained from PBMCs. Receptors originate from a young man in good health and CMV-seropositive.

The V call is TRBV12-5, the J call TRBJ2-7; the match to TRBD1 covers 8 bases. The CDR3 extends over 17 amino acids. CDR1 and CDR2 (germline): LGHNT, FRNRAP. The V gene end was trimmed by 1 base and the J gene end by 4 bases; junction bases not matched to a gene: 12. CDR3 residues: CASGLAPGQGLVYEQYF. CDR3 DNA sequence: TGTGCTAGTGGTTTGGCCCCCGGACAGGGCCTGGTATACGAGCAGTACTTC.

V gene TRBV2 combines with J gene TRBJ1-6; weak D call: TRBD1 (5 bases). This CDR3 contains 14 residues. Germline-derived CDR1 and CDR2 are SNHLY and FYNNEI. The V end lost 1 base, the J end lost 7 bases, and 8 bases lay between the germline ends. The CDR3 sequence is CASSEERGNSPLHF. The DNA of the CDR3 is TGTGCCAGCAGTGAAGAAAGGGGCAATTCACCCCTCCACTTT.

The chain uses TRBV6-5 and TRBJ2-7; 7 bases align to TRBD2. There are 14 residues in the CDR3. The junction had 8 bases not matched to a gene; V was cut back by 5 bases and J by 4 bases. Germline CDR1 reads MNHEY; CDR2 reads SVGAGI. CDR3 coding DNA: TGTGCCAGCAGTCCGGGACTATCGGATTACGAGCAGTACTTC. This sequence encodes CASSPGLSDYEQYF.

The chain uses TRBV6-5 and TRBJ1-2, with a possible D match to TRBD1 (6 bases). Trimming removed 4 bases at V and 0 bases at J, with 12 bases between. Germline V gene lookup returns CDR1 MNHEY and CDR2 SVGAGI. This CDR3 region has 15 residues. The CDR3 DNA sequence: TGTGCCAGCAGTTCTCAGACAGGAGCTAACTATGGCTACACCTTC. Protein product: CASSSQTGANYGYTF.

The rearrangement links TRBV5-1 to TRBJ1-1; TRBD1 aligns across 7 bases. Germline assignment: CDR1 SGHRS and CDR2 YFSETQ. The CDR3 runs 13 residues. J lost 1 base, V lost 5 bases, and 2 bases had no gene match. DNA of the CDR3: TGCGCCAGCAGTCGACAGGGGAACACTGAAGCTTTCTTT. It yields the protein CASSRQGNTEAFF.

The chain employs TRBV18 and TRBJ1-1, with D tentatively TRBD1 (6 bases). Germline V gene sequence: CDR1 KGHSH, CDR2 LQKENI. V lost 3 bases and J 1 base, leaving 12 bases between the germline ends. The CDR3 contains 15 residues. The CDR3 DNA reads TGTGCCAGCTCACCCGAGTTACAGGGGAACACTGAAGCTTTCTTT. It codes for CASSPELQGNTEAFF.

This sequence joins TRBV6-1 and TRBJ1-2; a possible D gene is TRBD1 (5 bases). V lost 5 bases to trimming and J lost 0 bases, with 16 bases between them. Per the germline V gene, CDR1 is MNHNS and CDR2 is SASEGT. CDR3 length equals 16 residues. The CDR3 protein is CASSKGQDPTNYGYTF. As DNA, the CDR3 is TGTGCCAGCAGTAAAGGACAAGACCCGACTAACTATGGCTACACCTTC.

This sequence joins TRBV7-6 and TRBJ2-3, with 7 bases lining up with TRBD2. The ends lost 1 base at V and 0 bases at J; junction bases unmatched: 4. Germline V gives CDR1 SGHVS, CDR2 FNYEAQ. This CDR3 spans 16 amino acids. CDR3 DNA sequence: TGTGCCAGCAGCTTAGAAGCGGGGTTTAGCACAGATACGCAGTATTTT. Encoded protein: CASSLEAGFSTDTQYF.

This chain joins TRBV19 and TRBJ2-7; 8 bases are shared with TRBD1. This CDR3 is built from 15 residues. J was trimmed by 2 bases and V by 1 base; bases with no gene match: 4. Germline V gene data show CDR1 as LNHDA and CDR2 as SQIVND (reference sequence). The CDR3 sequence: CASSIGDRPTYEQYF. The CDR3 coding sequence is TGTGCCAGTAGTATAGGGGACAGGCCGACCTACGAGCAGTACTTC.

The J gene is TRBJ2-5, the V gene TRBV30; no clear D gene. This CDR3 has 13 amino acids. Deletions cut 5 bases from V and 0 bases from J, with 10 bases between. Per germline, CDR1 GTSNPN and CDR2 SVGIG (reference sequence). Here the CDR3 reads CAWGLEYQETQYF. CDR3 DNA sequence: TGTGCCTGGGGTCTAGAGTACCAAGAGACCCAGTACTTC. Variable domain in full (rest from reference TRBV30 and TRBJ2-5): SQTIHQWPATLVQPVGSPLSLECTVEGTSNPNLYWYRQAAGRGLQLLFYSVGIGQISSEVPQNLSASRPQDRQFILSSKKLLLSDSGFYLCAWGLEYQETQYFGPGTRLLVL.

The genes are TRBV4-1 and TRBJ2-7, with a possible D match to TRBD1 (5 bases). The CDR3 is made up of 13 amino acids. Trimming stripped 5 bases from V and 10 bases from J, with 18 bases between. The germline gives CDR1 MGHRA, CDR2 YSYEKL. In DNA form, the CDR3 reads TGCGCCAGCAGCGAGGAACTCAGGGATTTACAGTACTTC. As protein: CASSEELRDLQYF.

The chain combines TRBV5-1 with TRBJ2-3; the D is unclear. CDR1 SGHRS and CDR2 YFSETQ come from the germline V gene. The CDR3 is made up of 15 amino acids. With 0 bases removed from V and 2 bases from J, the gap between germline ends came to 10 bases. The CDR3 protein is CASSLAFVNTDTQYF. The CDR3 DNA reads TGCGCCAGCAGCTTGGCCTTTGTTAACACAGATACGCAGTATTTT. Supplemented by reference TRBV5-1 and TRBJ2-3, the full variable domain reads KAGVTQTPRYLIKTRGQQVTLSCSPISGHRSVSWYQQTPGQGLQFLFEYFSETQRNKGNFPGRFSGRQFSNSRSEMNVSTLELGDSALYLCASSLAFVNTDTQYFGPGTRLTVL.

CDR3 loop: CAWTTGVSTGELFF. The CDR3 bases are TGTGCCTGGACAACAGGGGTGTCCACCGGGGAGCTGTTTTTT. The V and J genes are TRBV30 and TRBJ2-2, with TRBD1 matching over 7 bases. From germline, CDR1 is GTSNPN and CDR2 SVGIG (reference sequence). V trimming: 4 bases; J trimming: 4 bases; junction bases outside the gene matches: 6. The CDR3 is 14 residues long.

The CDR3 DNA reads TGTGCCAGCCGGCGGGGGTCCTGGGAAAGTGCGGATACGCAGTATTTT. This encodes CASRRGSWESADTQYF. The rearrangement links TRBV7-9 to TRBJ2-3; the match to TRBD2 covers 7 bases. V lost 8 bases to trimming and J lost 6 bases; unmatched junction nucleotides: 17. The CDR3 totals 16 residues. Germline-derived CDR1 and CDR2 are SEHNR and FQNEAQ (reference sequence).

The J gene is TRBJ2-2, the V gene TRBV9; 8 nucleotides line up with TRBD1. The length of the CDR3 is 15 residues. Germline V gene lookup returns CDR1 SGDLS and CDR2 YYNGEE. The V gene end was trimmed by 4 bases and the J gene end by 1 base; junction bases not matched to a gene: 3. CDR3 amino acids: CASSPGTGNTGELFF. CDR3 nucleotide sequence: TGTGCCAGCAGCCCCGGGACAGGGAACACCGGGGAGCTGTTTTTT.

The chain uses TRBV7-8 and TRBJ1-5, with TRBD1 as a possible D gene (5 bases). The CDR3 is 17 residues long. The germline V gene encodes CDR1 SGHVS and CDR2 FQNEAQ. Trimming left V 0 bases short and J 2 bases short, with 14 bases between. The CDR3: CASSLAGGEPGNQPQHF. The CDR3, as DNA: TGTGCCAGCAGCTTAGCAGGAGGGGAACCCGGCAATCAGCCCCAGCATTTT.

The genes are TRBV18 and TRBJ1-1; D call uncertain. CDR3 length equals 15 residues. Trimming left V 5 bases short and J 4 bases short, with 17 bases between. Germline lookup yields CDR1 KGHSH and CDR2 LQKENI. The DNA of the CDR3 is TGTGCCAGCTCATCACGGGCCACCTTAGGCACTGAAGCTTTCTTT. The encoded protein is CASSSRATLGTEAFF. The entire variable domain, with the rest obtained from reference TRBV18 and TRBJ1-1, is as follows: NAGVMQNPRHLVRRRGQEARLRCSPMKGHSHVYWYRQLPEEGLKFMVYLQKENIIDESGMPKERFSAEFPKEGPSILRIQQVVRGDSAAYFCASSSRATLGTEAFFGQGTRLTVV.

The CDR3 protein is CASSRFGTGGYNEQFF. Here the CDR3 DNA reads TGTGCCAGCAGCCGTTTCGGGACAGGGGGTTACAATGAGCAGTTCTTC. The V call is TRBV2, the J call TRBJ2-1, with 11 bases fitting TRBD1. The V gene's germline CDR1 is SNHLY and CDR2 FYNNEI. The CDR3 length is 16 residues. Trimming took 6 bases from V and 4 from J; bases not matched to a gene: 8.

This chain links TRBV6-5 with TRBJ2-7; tentative D call: TRBD1 (5 bases). Between the trimmed V and J ends, which lost 4 bases and 0 bases, there was a span of 13 bases. The germline V gene has CDR1 MNHEY and CDR2 SVGAGI. The CDR3 is 15 residues long. The CDR3 here is CASSSGALGSYEQYF. CDR3 nucleotide sequence: TGTGCCAGCAGTTCTGGGGCCCTTGGCTCCTACGAGCAGTACTTC.

The V call is TRBV5-6, the J call TRBJ2-1, with 16 bases fitting TRBD2. CDR1 is SGHDT, CDR2 YYEEEE, per germline. The CDR3 length is 18 residues. The trim removed 4 bases at V and 3 bases at J, leaving 7 bases unmatched. The CDR3 region has the DNA TGTGCCAGCAGCCTAGACGGGACTAGCGGGAGGGACTACAATGAGCAGTTCTTC. Its protein product is CASSLDGTSGRDYNEQFF.

The genes are TRBV27 and TRBJ2-1; TRBD2 agrees at 14 bases. Germline CDR1 and CDR2: MNHEY and SMNVEV (reference sequence). The CDR3 covers 18 residues. V shed 1 base, J shed 9 bases, and the junction held 11 bases outside the gene matches. The CDR3 DNA reads as TGTGCCAGCAGTTTATGGCCTGGGACTAGCGGGAGTCACGGTGAGCAGTTCTTC. Protein product: CASSLWPGTSGSHGEQFF.

The chain is built from TRBV5-1 and TRBJ1-2, with D possibly matching TRBD1 (5 bases). Germline-derived CDR1 and CDR2 are SGHRS and YFSETQ. The CDR3 length is 13 residues. Trimming removed 0 bases from V and 8 bases from J, with 11 bases in between. The CDR3 nucleotides are TGCGCCAGCAGCTTGGAAGGGGAGGGGGGCTACACCTTC. Translation gives CASSLEGEGGYTF.

The chain combines TRBV5-1 with TRBJ2-7; 7 bases agree with TRBD1. The CDR3 loop spans 14 amino acids. The trim removed 3 bases at V and 2 bases at J, leaving 5 bases unmatched. Germline CDR1 and CDR2: SGHRS and YFSETQ. The chain's CDR3 is CASSSRQGPYEQYF. Written as DNA, the CDR3 is TGCGCCAGCAGCTCTCGACAGGGACCCTACGAGCAGTACTTC.

The rearrangement links TRBV4-1 to TRBJ1-1; 7 bases agree with TRBD1. Losses at the gene ends were 0 bases for V and 4 bases for J; bases not matched to a gene: 5. The CDR3 consists of 15 residues. Germline CDR1 reads MGHRA; CDR2 reads YSYEKL. In nucleotides, the CDR3 is TGCGCCAGCAGCCAAGATCGGGCAGGGGGCACTGAAGCTTTCTTT. Amino acids: CASSQDRAGGTEAFF.

The chain has TRBV4-1 and TRBJ2-1; 16 bases align to TRBD2. CDR1 MGHRA and CDR2 YSYEKL come from the germline V gene. This CDR3 contains 17 residues. J lost 5 bases, V lost 4 bases, and 5 bases had no gene match. This CDR3 reads CASSRAGLAGGDNEQFF. CDR3 sequence (DNA): TGCGCCAGCAGCCGAGCGGGACTAGCGGGGGGGGACAATGAGCAGTTCTTC.

Here the CDR3 DNA reads TGTGCCAGCAGCTCGGACACGAACACCGGGGAGCTGTTTTTT. Encoded protein: CASSSDTNTGELFF. V gene TRBV7-9 combines with J gene TRBJ2-2; D possibly corresponds to TRBD1 (5 bases). Germline loops: CDR1 SEHNR, CDR2 FQNEAQ (reference sequence). Trimming removed 4 bases from V and 0 bases from J, with 6 bases in between. CDR3 length: 14 amino acids.

With regard to this clone: The junction departs from germline at one end; a sequencing error may be responsible. The V call is TRBV6-5, the J call TRBJ1-4; 9 nucleotides align to TRBD1. Germline V gene lookup returns CDR1 MNHEY and CDR2 SVGAGI. The CDR3 spans 16 residues. The CDR3: CASIYIRDRVGEKLFF. CDR3 nucleotides: TGTGCCAGCATTTACATCCGGGACAGGGTTGGTGAAAAACTGTTTTTT.

The J gene is TRBJ1-3, the V gene TRBV6-5; 8 positions agree with TRBD1. The germline V gene encodes CDR1 MNHEY and CDR2 SVGAGI. The ends lost 9 bases at V and 2 bases at J; junction bases unmatched: 6. The CDR3 sequence is 14 residues long. The CDR3 sequence: CASRQGYTGNTIYF. The CDR3 nucleotides are TGTGCCAGTAGACAGGGGTACACTGGAAACACCATATATTTT.